This record looks at one TCR beta chain sequence and its context. Antigen specificity is unknown. These data come from a study of T cells expressing NK-cell markers. Study observations and caveats: Whether expanded NKG2C+ T cell clones were HCMV-specific remained unclear. Of the CD8+ T cell pool in about 6 donors, about 1.0-7.0% was accounted for by dominant NKG2C+ clonotypes.

Reprocessing the 5' RACE reads, TCRdb reports a single entry for every CDR3 protein and omits DNA. Recorded for this sample: around 470,000 distinct CDR3 sequences. The source material was blood T cells: a sorted CD56 or NKG2C T cell subset, CD4+ or CD8+ T cells, or bulk PBMC T cells (not recorded which). This TCR derives from a woman in her 50s in good health.

The CDR3 loop is CASSLAMLWYEQFF. This chain links TRBV12-3 or TRBV12-4 with TRBJ2-1. The CDR3 length is 14 residues.